This T cell receptor (beta chain) derives from a study of T cells in Graves' hyperthyroidism and ophthalmopathy. In its sample, this clonotype was seen a few times. One end of the junction is discordant with germline, which a read error may explain. The CDR3 has 13 amino acids. Germline V CDR1 and CDR2: DFQATT, SNEGSKA (reference sequence). RNA transcripts gave rise to amplified TCR beta CDR3 regions. RT-PCR in the first round (using the HTBI primer set) targeted the TCR CDR3. TCRdb redid the calling of the multiplex PCR reads with MiXCR, one entry per CDR3 protein. The sample lists 600,000 to 700,000 distinct CDR3 sequences; 14% to 15% were seen once.

The sequenced sample consisted of blood. The clonotype comes from a middle-aged woman with Graves' ophthalmopathy. The chain carries TRBV20-1 and TRBJ2-7, with 7 bases matching TRBD2. In DNA, the CDR3 is TGCGGTGCTAGACTAAGCGGGGAGAACGAGCAGTACTTC. This codes for CGARLSGENEQYF.